This T cell receptor beta chain derives from a study of T cell responses to AZD1222 COVID-19 vaccine. The CDR3 contains 13 residues. Unmatched junction bases numbered 6, after V lost 4 bases and J lost 7 bases. Generated by immunoSEQ multiplex PCR, the TCRdb table keeps only in-frame clones and is missing some. The sample holds 150,000 to 200,000 clones; about 90% are singletons and the top ten take 1% to 1.5%. Study observations and caveats: With two AZD1222 doses given, Spike-specific TCR breadth and depth both rose.

Pooled together were second doses at about 4 or about 12 weeks. A note on this clone: As yet, its antigen is unknown.

The rearrangement joins TRBV12-3 or TRBV12-4 to TRBJ2-5, with 7 positions matching TRBD1. The starting material was peripheral blood, obtained 28 days after the second AZD1222 dose. This clonotype originated in an adult who received the AZD1222 COVID-19 vaccine. CDR3 region: CASSYDRVATQYF. The CDR3 DNA is TGTGCCAGCAGTTATGACAGGGTTGCGACCCAGTACTTC.